Sequencing of this T cell receptor beta chain was carried out in a study of cytomegalovirus exposure and HLA in healthy donors (dated by TCRdb to about 2017). The study in broad terms: An earlier analysis of about 560 of the donors reported around 280 Gb of sequence data and 117 million unique TCR beta sequences obtained from around 180 million T cells. An early release covering roughly 640 HLA-typed donors comprised roughly 300 gigabases of sequencing data and tens of millions of unique TCR sequences. Of the roughly 400 genotyped donors, 81% fell in the genetic ancestry cluster associated with self-reported Caucasian donors. The study aimed to test whether cataloging public T cell receptors could reveal signatures of past pathogen exposure. The T cell repertoires of under 750 subjects were profiled by immunosequencing and related to cytomegalovirus serostatus. A separate validation cohort of approximately 120 different subjects was used in addition to the approximately 610-subject first cohort. High-throughput TCR immunosequencing, statistical association of individual TCRs with disease status, and machine learning were combined to predict cytomegalovirus infection status. In a later analysis, previously published TCR beta repertoires from 600 to 850 donors were re-analyzed and high-resolution HLA genotyping was added so that TCR occurrence patterns could be studied. Rather than using new phenotypic data, the later analysis identified candidate immune exposures from TCR beta sequences and from how often those sequences occurred across donors. An earlier analysis of fewer than 750 of the donors used high-throughput TCR beta sequencing to judge whether each TCR beta V gene segment behaved as functional or pseudogenic. Donor age, sex, ethnicity and CMV serostatus were compiled alongside the repertoire data. A later genetic analysis used genome-wide SNP genotypes for about three fifths of the 666 donors, treating that subset as a discovery cohort. All discovery cohort repertoires had been generated on a single sequencing platform. Both class I and class II loci were covered by HLA typing, at four-digit resolution. The number of donors typed differed by locus, with about 629-630 for A, B, C, DRB1 and DQB1, roughly 520 for DQA1, 600 to 610 for DPA1, and under 490 for DPB1. Because of strong linkage in the cohort, roughly five DR-DQ haplotypes were treated as single units for association and clustering. Among about 360 genotyped donors of the cohort, an average of around 240,000 unique TCR beta nucleotide sequences were sequenced per donor, around 20% of them non-productive.

The cohort was made up of 666 healthy bone marrow donors. At the time of sampling, every cohort member was nominally healthy, though immune exposures that went unrecorded were likely present. CMV serostatus was positive for roughly 290 and negative for about 50% of the roughly 700 cohort members, and was not recorded for this donor. A peripheral blood sample was collected from each donor, and TCR beta sequencing was performed on peripheral blood mononuclear cells. Genomic DNA was extracted from the blood cell samples with the Qiagen DNeasy Blood Extraction Kit. The paper as a whole reports these results and caveats: The 87-base-pair reads could not distinguish some IMGT-functional V segments, including TRBV6-2 and TRBV6-3, so those segments were excluded. The only immune exposure information available for the cohort was CMV serostatus. In a later analysis, the rate of TCR association differed among HLA loci, with DRB1 alleles having the most associated TCRs and HLA-C alleles having the fewest. Across donors, most TCR sequences were observed very rarely, whereas some public TCRs were present in many individuals. In an earlier analysis of 500 to 650 of the donors, most TCR beta V segments appeared in productive rearrangements about 87% or about 30% of the time, broadly matching IMGT annotations. The presence/absence analyses assumed that sequencing depth was roughly uniform across donors, and that assumption may not be true. Compared with the 666-donor mean, donors in an Asian-associated ancestry cluster had fewer N-insertions in productive TCRs, according to a later genetic analysis. A later genetic analysis associated a missense DCLRE1C variant with V-gene and J-gene trimming of TCR beta chains, and an independent cohort replicated the association. A few of the identified cytomegalovirus-associated TCR beta chains were confirmed in vitro to be specific for cytomegalovirus antigens. The earlier analysis of 587 of the donors excluded approximately 15 rarely observed V segments, including chromosome 9 orphons, because counts were too low. Linkage disequilibrium might explain the correlated functional status among segregating V segments, but an unknown experimental factor could not be excluded. A further reported finding was that TCR beta sequences accurately predicted the HLA-A and HLA-B alleles for most subjects in the first cohort. Specific HLA alleles were associated with 15,000 to 20,000 TCR beta sequences at a false discovery rate of 0.05 in a later analysis. Because HLA typing was unavailable for some donors at each locus, only the typed subset was used in association tests. When HLA alleles, especially DR and DQ, strongly co-occurred, attributing TCR associations to individual alleles was difficult. The study gave a list of over 150 TCR beta chains associated with cytomegalovirus. Cytomegalovirus status was reported to be diagnosed by the classifier with high specificity and sensitivity in both the original and validation cohorts. In a later analysis, most CMV-associated TCR beta chains were found to appear HLA-restricted, with HLA associations seemingly driven largely by CMV exposure. A group of highly shared sequence variants was considered likely to be a technical artifact of the sequencing pipeline. The cohort was sequenced for TCR beta chains only, and without alpha or paired-chain data the features that could be detected were limited. A later analysis found that HLA-associated TCR beta chains were more clonally expanded and had lower generation probabilities than equally common non-associated chains. The authors suggested that the approach could potentially be extended to other disease states and immunological phenotypes. Several of the top co-occurrence clusters appeared to be linked to parvovirus B19, influenza, CMV and Epstein-Barr virus, according to a later analysis.

Details on this clone: Its cognate antigen has yet to be identified. No much larger clone exists at a distance of one base, and base qualities are not known.

CDR1 ENHRY and CDR2 SYGVKD were looked up in the germline V gene. V and J are truncated by 6 bases and 2 bases respectively, leaving an intervening sequence of 11 bases. Taken from cysteine to phenylalanine, the CDR3 has 14 residues. Only the CDR3 DNA stays, 42 bases, in frame from base 1. Libraries were built with the immunoSEQ multiplex PCR assay. For the multiplex PCR, a mixture combining 60 forward primers for TCR Vbeta segments and 13 reverse primers for TCR Jbeta segments was used. A multiplex PCR assay on genomic DNA amplified the CDR3 region of rearranged TCR beta genes. The Illumina HiSeq System was used to sequence the amplified TCR beta libraries as 87-base-pair reads. Regarding the original processing steps: A later analysis counted about 82 million unique TCR beta chains across the 666 repertoires, and about 10 million of these chains were shared by at least two donors. To remove PCR and sequencing errors, raw reads were error-corrected and collapsed into unique sequences using a nearest-neighbor algorithm that merged closely related sequences. To assign V, D and J gene segments, CDR3 sequences were aligned to IMGT reference sequences. Each retained sequence needed at least a six-nucleotide match to both a V gene segment and a J gene segment. A rearrangement was called productive if the CDR3 had no stop codons and remained in frame with V and J, and every other rearrangement was called non-productive. CDR3 was defined by IMGT convention, running from the second conserved V-encoded cysteine to the conserved J-encoded phenylalanine. The earlier analysis of more than 450 of the donors excluded sequences that lacked an unambiguous match to a single V gene segment. In an earlier analysis of approximately 590 of the donors, a V segment was called functional when productive rearrangements were above 56.7%, and segregating when the standard deviation between donors exceeded 5%. To diagnose cytomegalovirus status from the catalog of TCR beta chain sequences, a statistical classification framework was built. In a later analysis, V and J genes were assigned by comparing TCR nucleotide sequences against IMGT/GENE-DB human TR gene sequences. Using the TCRdist pipeline, a later analysis assigned CDR3 sequences along with most-parsimonious VDJ recombination scenarios. In a later analysis, every TCR beta chain was defined by the combination of its CDR3 amino acid sequence and its V-gene family, and reads without a unique V-gene family were dropped. To address suspected cross-contamination and a sequencing artifact, a later analysis removed around 600 highly shared, low-generation-probability nucleotide sequences. A later analysis calculated a clonal expansion index for each public chain from normalized within-repertoire ranks of inferred template counts. In a later analysis, generation probabilities were computed using a VDJ recombination model fitted to out-of-frame rearrangements, and the results were checked against IGoR. In a later analysis, hypergeometric tests were used to score TCR-TCR, TCR-HLA and TCR-CMV co-occurrence, with a repertoire-size bias correction applied to TCR pairs. To estimate false discovery rates, a later analysis permuted the HLA or CMV assignments 20 times. In a later analysis, co-occurring TCRs were grouped using DBSCAN, and TCRdist sequence similarity was added for clustering within HLA-allele-positive subsets. Co-occurrence clustering excluded repertoires with fewer than 30,000 or more than 120,000 public chains, plus five with anomalous nucleotide sharing. Here the immuneACCESS table is served through TCRdb, limited to in-frame sequences with V and J called. Missing clones are a known gap in these copies; in checked studies unresolved V genes cover under half, and the rest lacks a known reason. The DNA gave D and trimming, while V, J and clone size come from that table. Here the sample has 150,000 to 200,000 clones; approximately 72% occur a single time. The ten largest make up roughly 2.5% of the sample.

The chain is encoded by TRBV10-3 joined to TRBJ1-5; the D region possibly corresponds to TRBD1 (5 bases align). This TCR was sampled from a human donor in good health. Sequenced sample: PBMCs. The nucleotide sequence reads TGTGCCATCAGCAGGGAAGGAGGCAATCAGCCCCAGCATTTT. Translated, this is CAISREGGNQPQHF.